This T cell receptor (beta chain) was identified in a study of T cell changes during pregnancy in multiple sclerosis (dated by TCRdb to between 2017 and 2020). Notes on the research overall: The study looked at changes in the T cell repertoire across pregnancy in women with multiple sclerosis.

Based on the germline V gene (reference sequence), the CDR1 and CDR2 sequences are GTSNPN and SVGIG. Including cysteine and phenylalanine, the CDR3 has 18 amino acids. The kept DNA is CDR3 alone, 54 bases in frame from the first base. V is reduced by 4 bases and J by 0 bases, leaving a spacing of 21 bases between them. The library was obtained by the immunoSEQ multiplex PCR assay. TCRdb carries this immuneACCESS record with in-frame sequences only. Its versions omit some clonotypes, under half of them owing to an unresolved V gene in the studies checked, with the rest unexplained. The sample table shows tens of thousands of clones, and 85% to 95% are seen once. The ten largest make up about 2% of the sample. Turning to this clone: Its antigen remains unidentified. No qualities accompany the bases; no much larger clone lies one base away.

The input for sequencing was peripheral blood, taken in the third trimester of pregnancy. The sequence came from a female donor in good health, enrolled as a control in a pregnancy study. The chain employs TRBV30 and TRBJ1-4, and TRBD1 may be the D gene, going by 5 matching bases. DNA sequence: TGTGCCTGGACCCCTTTCAGGGAGGGTCAGGCAACTAATGAAAAACTGTTTTTT. Its coded protein is CAWTPFREGQATNEKLFF.